Presented here are 15 T cell receptor beta chains from one specimen sequenced in a study of blood T cell repertoires in COVID-19. Method: immunoSEQ multiplex PCR; TCRdb's copy keeps in-frame clones and lacks some. The repertoire consists of about 150,000 clones, with around nine tenths occurring once and the leading ten covering about 1.2%. Source material: PBMCs or T cells enriched from blood (not recorded which). These receptors came from a woman aged 25 to 39 with acute COVID-19.

The J gene is TRBJ2-1, the V gene TRBV21-1; the D call of TRBD2 is as the table states it, not checked on the DNA. TRBV21-1 corresponds to a pseudogene. This CDR3 is built from 21 residues. CDR3 sequence reads: CASSTFASGQYYKRSYNEQFF. The CDR3 nucleotides are TGTGCCAGCAGCACCTTCGCTAGCGGGCAATATTATAAACGCTCCTACAATGAGCAGTTCTTC.

The CDR3 DNA sequence: TGTGCCAGCACCGGGAGGGTAACCTACGAGCAGTACTTC. Amino acids: CASTGRVTYEQYF. The J gene is TRBJ2-7, the V gene TRBV12-3 or TRBV12-4; 8 bases map to TRBD2. V trimming: 7 bases; J trimming: 2 bases; junction bases outside the gene matches: 4. The CDR3 spans 13 residues.

The V call is TRBV19, the J call TRBJ1-5; D is undetermined. V lost 3 bases to trimming and J lost 4 bases, with 13 bases between them. Germline V CDR1 and CDR2: LNHDA, SQIVND (reference sequence). This CDR3 has 15 amino acids. For the CDR3, the DNA is TGTGCCAGTAGTATTGTCATAGGAGGGAATCAGCCCCAGCATTTT. This encodes CASSIVIGGNQPQHF.

This chain links TRBV18 with TRBJ1-1; no definite D call. Germline CDR1 is KGHSH and CDR2 is LQKENI. Deletions cut 0 bases from V and 0 bases from J, with 11 bases between. This CDR3 is 16 amino acids long. CDR3: CASSPPGRLLNTEAFF. CDR3 bases: TGTGCCAGCTCACCACCGGGCAGGCTACTGAACACTGAAGCTTTCTTT.

This chain uses TRBV6-5 with TRBJ2-2; D is perhaps TRBD2 (6 bases). The CDR3 consists of 14 residues. Trimming took 6 bases from V and 8 from J, leaving 16 bases between them. The germline CDR1 and CDR2 sequences are MNHEY and SVGAGI. The DNA of the CDR3 is TGTGCCAGCAGCCGGGGGTCGGCGTGGGGGGAGCTGTTTTTT. Its translation is CASSRGSAWGELFF.

The rearrangement uses TRBV9 and TRBJ2-6, with D possibly being TRBD1 (6 bases). Germline CDR1 SGDLS, CDR2 YYNGEE. Trimming left V 0 bases short and J 2 bases short, with 9 bases between. This CDR3 is built from 16 residues. DNA of the CDR3: TGTGCCAGCAGCGTAGTGAAGGGGGCTGGGGCCAACGTCCTGACTTTC. Protein product: CASSVVKGAGANVLTF.

The chain combines TRBV13 with TRBJ2-7; TRBD2 might be the D (7 bases). Germline V gives CDR1 PRHDT, CDR2 FYEKMQ (reference sequence). Trimming took off 10 bases at V and 0 bases at J, with 22 bases between the two ends. The CDR3 has 16 residues. In DNA, the CDR3 is TGTGCCACCGGGCGGGGGCGTCGCGGGAGCTCCTACGAGCAGTACTTC. Its translation is CATGRGRRGSSYEQYF.

J is TRBJ1-2 and V is TRBV28; D is unresolved. Looked up from germline, CDR1 is MDHEN and CDR2 is SYDVKM. The V end lost 6 bases, the J end lost 9 bases, and 20 bases lay between the germline ends. The CDR3 consists of 14 residues. CDR3 in DNA: TGTGCCAGCAGAACCACTCACGGGGTGTATCGCTACACCTTC. Its translation is CASRTTHGVYRYTF.

This clone has only a few counts. The DNA for the CDR3 is TGCAGCGTTGAAGAGCTCGGGGGGCGAGAGAACTATGGCTACACCTTC. Protein sequence: CSVEELGGRENYGYTF. The rearrangement uses TRBV29-1 and TRBJ1-2, with TRBD1 as a possible D gene (6 bases). CDR1 and CDR2 from the germline V gene are SQVTM and ANQGSEA. The CDR3 spans 16 residues. Trimming cost V 0 bases and J 2 bases, with 16 bases left between them. Drawing the rest from reference TRBV29-1 and TRBJ1-2, the complete variable domain is SAVISQKPSRDICQRGTSLTIQCQVDSQVTMMFWYRQQPGQSLTLIATANQGSEATYESGFVIDKFPISRPNLTFSTLTVSNMSPEDSSIYLCSVEELGGRENYGYTFGSGTRLTVV.

The chain is built from TRBV7-2 and TRBJ1-1, with unresolved D. This CDR3 is built from 14 residues. Germline CDR1 is SGHTA and CDR2 is FQGNSA. V was cut by 1 base and J by 0 bases, with 6 bases left in between. This CDR3 is CASSLGSVNTEAFF. CDR3 DNA: TGTGCCAGCAGCTTAGGGAGTGTGAACACTGAAGCTTTCTTT.

The chain uses TRBV7-9 and TRBJ2-2; TRBD1 might be the D (6 bases). From germline, CDR1 is SEHNR and CDR2 FQNEAQ (reference sequence). The V end was cut by 3 bases, the J end by 4 bases, with 15 bases between. This CDR3 region has 16 residues. CDR3 loop: CASSFLLRGGTGELFF. The CDR3 DNA reads as TGTGCCAGCAGCTTCCTGCTTAGAGGGGGCACCGGGGAGCTGTTTTTT.

The rearrangement links TRBV5-1 to TRBJ2-1; the D gene is possibly TRBD2 (5 bases). The V and J ends lost 3 bases and 6 bases respectively, with 16 bases between them. This CDR3 contains 15 residues. Looked up from germline, CDR1 is SGHRS and CDR2 is YFSETQ. The CDR3 coding sequence is TGCGCCAGCAGCTCGTCCAGCGCGGCGGGCAATGAGCAGTTCTTC. It is translated as CASSSSSAAGNEQFF. The variable domain in full, with the rest retrieved from reference TRBV5-1 and TRBJ2-1, is KAGVTQTPRYLIKTRGQQVTLSCSPISGHRSVSWYQQTPGQGLQFLFEYFSETQRNKGNFPGRFSGRQFSNSRSEMNVSTLELGDSALYLCASSSSSAAGNEQFFGPGTRLTVL.

The CDR3: CASSIGTSGAPGETQYF. The DNA of the CDR3 is TGCGCCAGCAGCATTGGGACTAGCGGGGCTCCCGGGGAGACCCAGTACTTC. The chain links TRBV5-1 to TRBJ2-5; 13 bases agree with TRBD2. The CDR3 runs to 17 residues. CDR1 SGHRS and CDR2 YFSETQ come from the germline V gene. The V and J ends lost 4 bases and 5 bases, in that order; junction bases with no gene match: 11.

The chain has TRBV4-2 and TRBJ2-7; maybe TRBD1 (6 bases). This CDR3 contains 15 residues. Trimming removed 4 bases from V and 1 base from J, with 14 bases in between. The germline V gene encodes CDR1 LGHNA and CDR2 YNFKEQ. Here the CDR3 reads CASSPSSGESYEQYF. The CDR3 DNA follows: TGTGCCAGCAGCCCGTCTTCAGGGGAGTCCTACGAGCAGTACTTC.

The J gene is TRBJ2-2, the V gene TRBV7-2; 7 positions match TRBD1. The CDR3 runs to 14 residues. CDR1 and CDR2 (germline): SGHTA, FQGNSA. V lost 8 bases and J lost 0; bases outside the gene matches: 3. Here the CDR3 reads CASLGQSNTGELFF. The CDR3 region has the DNA TGTGCCAGCCTGGGACAGTCGAACACCGGGGAGCTGTTTTTT.